A single T cell receptor (beta chain) is shown here with its context. The source of the sample is a study of blood T cell repertoires in COVID-19. Study summary: The study drew acute and convalescent COVID-19 samples from the United States, Italy and Spain. T cells, B-cell-depleted T cells, or PBMCs provided the cDNA or gDNA that served as material.

Between the trimmed V and J ends, which lost 1 base and 4 bases, there was a span of 7 bases. Germline lookup yields CDR1 SGHTA and CDR2 FQGNSA. This CDR3 contains 13 residues. Per the original data handling: Nucleated cell number was recorded as an estimate derived from reference gene primer amplification. TCRdb's table, derived via immunoSEQ multiplex PCR, lists solely in-frame clones and lacks some. Clone size and the V and J calls come from that table; the DNA yielded D and trimming. The sample lists approximately 100,000 clones; 89% were seen once. The sample comprised peripheral blood. This clonotype was sampled from a woman aged 55-69 years with acute or convalescent COVID-19. The chain couples TRBV7-2 to TRBJ1-2; no clear D gene. CDR3 protein: CASSLVNSYGYTF. The CDR3 DNA sequence: TGTGCCAGCAGCTTAGTAAACAGCTATGGCTACACCTTC. Supplemented by reference TRBV7-2 and TRBJ1-2, the full variable domain reads GAGVSQSPSNKVTEKGKDVELRCDPISGHTALYWYRQSLGQGLEFLIYFQGNSAPDKSGLPSDRFSAERTGGSVSTLTIQRTQQEDSAVYLCASSLVNSYGYTFGSGTRLTVV.